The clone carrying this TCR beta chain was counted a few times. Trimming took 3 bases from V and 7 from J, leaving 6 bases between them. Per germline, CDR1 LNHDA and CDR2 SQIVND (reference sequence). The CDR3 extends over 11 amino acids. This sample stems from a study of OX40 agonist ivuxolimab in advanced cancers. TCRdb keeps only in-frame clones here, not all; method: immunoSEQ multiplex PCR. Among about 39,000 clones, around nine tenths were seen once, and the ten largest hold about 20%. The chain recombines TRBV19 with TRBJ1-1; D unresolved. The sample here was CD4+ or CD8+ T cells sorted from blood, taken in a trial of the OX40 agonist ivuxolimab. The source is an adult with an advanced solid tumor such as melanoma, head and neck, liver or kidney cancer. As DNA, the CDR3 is TGTGCCAGTAGTATTGGACTTGAAGCTTTCTTT. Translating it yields CASSIGLEAFF.